The sequence of this T cell receptor beta chain was determined in a study of sequential checkpoint blockade in melanoma. The CDR3 is 15 amino acids. Germline CDR1 reads SGHNT; CDR2 reads YENEEA. Trimming removed 4 bases from V and 8 bases from J, with 20 bases in between. Profiled with immunoSEQ multiplex PCR; TCRdb holds only in-frame clones, not every one. The table includes more than 10,000 clones, 25% to 35% detected once. Treatment noted: randomized to nivolumab then ipilimumab (arm A) or the reverse (arm B). This clone was observed many times. V is TRBV11-3 and J is TRBJ2-5, with D unresolved. Material: tumor tissue (inferred from file names), obtained from a patient given nivolumab and ipilimumab in sequence. This sequence was found in a human donor with melanoma. CDR3 bases: TGTGCCAGCAGCTCCGCCGACCCAGAACCTAGAACCCAGTACTTC. Amino acid sequence: CASSSADPEPRTQYF.